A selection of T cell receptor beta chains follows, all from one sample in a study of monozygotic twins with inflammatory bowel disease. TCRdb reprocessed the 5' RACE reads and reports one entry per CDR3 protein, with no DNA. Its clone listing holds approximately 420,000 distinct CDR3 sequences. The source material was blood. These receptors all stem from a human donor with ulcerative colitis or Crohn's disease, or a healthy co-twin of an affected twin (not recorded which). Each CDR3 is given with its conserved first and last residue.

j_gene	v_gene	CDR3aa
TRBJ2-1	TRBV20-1	CSARDGAGTYNEQFF
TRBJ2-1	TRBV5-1	CASSLEGLPTYNEQFF
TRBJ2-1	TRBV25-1	CASSADLDRSYNEQFF
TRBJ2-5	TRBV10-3	CAIRMDIQETQYF
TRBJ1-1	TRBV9	CASSVEAGGGPAFF
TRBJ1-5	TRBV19	CASKGRGHQPQHF
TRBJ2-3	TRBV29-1	CSVLLRADTQYF
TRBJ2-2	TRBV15	CATSTLATSGIPGELFF
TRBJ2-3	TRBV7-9	CASSLRLAGKEDTQYF
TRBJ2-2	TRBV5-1	CASSRTSDYTGELFF
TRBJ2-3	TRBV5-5	CASSSDRAKDTQYF
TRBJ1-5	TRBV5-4	CASSLDPAQPQHF
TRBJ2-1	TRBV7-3	CASSLNERYEQFF
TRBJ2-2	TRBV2	CASSEDRGRSGELFF
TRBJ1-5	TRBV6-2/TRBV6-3	CASSYFSVWPGGNQPQHF
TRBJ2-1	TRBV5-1	CASSSRGGSYNEQFF
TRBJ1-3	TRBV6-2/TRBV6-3	CASSFTGSAISGNTIYF
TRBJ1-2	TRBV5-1	CASSSAGLREYGYTF
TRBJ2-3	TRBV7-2	CASSSAQRDTQYF
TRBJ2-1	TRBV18	CASSPPGTGVYNEQFF
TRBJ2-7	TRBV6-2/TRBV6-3	CASSNPQGTYEQYF
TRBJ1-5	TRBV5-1	CASSLIQGNQPQHF
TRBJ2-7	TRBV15	CATSSPGRGEYF
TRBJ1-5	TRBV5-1	CASTGGGNQPQHF
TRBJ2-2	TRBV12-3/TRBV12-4	CASSPGTGINTGELFF
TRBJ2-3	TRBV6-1	CASSLTSHSGRAADTQYF
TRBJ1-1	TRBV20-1	CSARDLGLNTEAFF
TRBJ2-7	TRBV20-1	CSARDFLGRGQYF
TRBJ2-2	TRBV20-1	CSARATRTSSGELFF
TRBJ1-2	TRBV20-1	CSAREGAGANYGYTF
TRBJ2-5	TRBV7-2	CASSRDGGGQETQYF
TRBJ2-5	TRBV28	CASRTEFQETQYF
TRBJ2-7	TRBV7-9	CASSEMGQGFHEQYF
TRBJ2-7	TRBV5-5	CASSLALGQDEQYF
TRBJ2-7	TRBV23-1	CASTPLRDSDYEQYF
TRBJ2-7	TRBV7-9	CASSPRFGVDSPEQYF
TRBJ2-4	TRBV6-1	CASIGGSLGGNIQYF
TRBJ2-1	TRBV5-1	CASSLMGGAYNEQFF
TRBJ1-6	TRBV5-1	CASSLAQVNSPLHF
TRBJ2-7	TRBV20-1	CSAQGQGDWASYEQYF
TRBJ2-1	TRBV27	CASSTLIGEQFF
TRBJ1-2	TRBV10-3	CAISESSSKVGYGYTF
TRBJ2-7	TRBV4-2	CASSYRSGTGNSEQYF
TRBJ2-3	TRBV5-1	CASSLATDPPQYF
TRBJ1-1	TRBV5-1	CASSLEGSLNTEAFF